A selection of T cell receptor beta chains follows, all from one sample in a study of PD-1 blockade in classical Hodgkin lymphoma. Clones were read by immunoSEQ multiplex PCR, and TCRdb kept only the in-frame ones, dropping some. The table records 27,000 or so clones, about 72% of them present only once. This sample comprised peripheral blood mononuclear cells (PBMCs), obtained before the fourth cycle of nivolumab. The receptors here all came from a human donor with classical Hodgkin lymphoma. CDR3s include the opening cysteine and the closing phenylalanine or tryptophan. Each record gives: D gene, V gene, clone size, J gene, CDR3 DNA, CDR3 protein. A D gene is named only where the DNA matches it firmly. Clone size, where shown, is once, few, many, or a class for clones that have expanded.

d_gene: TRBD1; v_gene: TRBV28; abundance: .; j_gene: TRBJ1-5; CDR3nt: TGTGCCAGCAGTGGACAGGGGGAGGGTCAGCCCCAGCATTTT; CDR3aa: CASSGQGEGQPQHF
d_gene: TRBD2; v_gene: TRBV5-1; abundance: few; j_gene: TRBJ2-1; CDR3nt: TGCGCCAGCAGCTGGACTAGCGGGGATCGCTCCTACAATGAGCAGTTCTTC; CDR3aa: CASSWTSGDRSYNEQFF
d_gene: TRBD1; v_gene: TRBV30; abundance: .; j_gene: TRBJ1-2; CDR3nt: TGTGCCTGGAGTGTAGGGACAGGGGACTACACCTTC; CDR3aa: CAWSVGTGDYTF
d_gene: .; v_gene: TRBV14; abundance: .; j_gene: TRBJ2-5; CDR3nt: TGTGCCAGCAGCCAAGATTGGGAGACCCAGTACTTC; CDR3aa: CASSQDWETQYF
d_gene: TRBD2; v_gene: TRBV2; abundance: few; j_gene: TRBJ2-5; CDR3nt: TGTGCCAGCAGTCGGACTAGCGGGGGAGCGACCCAGTACTTC; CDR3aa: CASSRTSGGATQYF
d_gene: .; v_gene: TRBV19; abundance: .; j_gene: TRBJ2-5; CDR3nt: TGTGCCAGTAGTACGGGACACCAAGAGACCCAGTACTTC; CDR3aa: CASSTGHQETQYF
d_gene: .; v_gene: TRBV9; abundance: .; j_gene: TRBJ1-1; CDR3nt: TGTGCCAGCAGCAAGGGGGTTAACACTGAAGCTTTCTTT; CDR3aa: CASSKGVNTEAFF
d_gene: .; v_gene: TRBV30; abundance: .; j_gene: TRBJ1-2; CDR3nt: TGTGCCTGGATGAATGCGGTTTCTAACTATGGCTACACCTTC; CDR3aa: CAWMNAVSNYGYTF
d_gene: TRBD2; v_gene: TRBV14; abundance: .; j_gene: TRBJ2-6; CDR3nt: TGTGCCAGCAGCCACAGAACCGGGACTAGCGGATCTGGGGCCAACGTCCTGACTTTC; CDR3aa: CASSHRTGTSGSGANVLTF
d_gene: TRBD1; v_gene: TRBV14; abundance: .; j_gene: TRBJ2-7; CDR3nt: TGTGCCAGCAGCTACTCCGGGACAGAACCATACGAGCAGTACTTC; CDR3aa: CASSYSGTEPYEQYF
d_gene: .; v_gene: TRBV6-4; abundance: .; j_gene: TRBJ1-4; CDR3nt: TGTGCCAGCAGTGACCTTGGCGTTAGTCGGGCCAGGCGGGAAAAACTGTTTTTT; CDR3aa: CASSDLGVSRARREKLFF
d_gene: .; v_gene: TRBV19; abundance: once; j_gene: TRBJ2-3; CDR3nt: TGTGCCAGTAGTACCGTCCCTAGGCTAGATACGCAGTATTTT; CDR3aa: CASSTVPRLDTQYF
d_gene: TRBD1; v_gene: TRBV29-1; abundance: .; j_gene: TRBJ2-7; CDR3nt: TGCAGCGTCGTGACACAGGGGCCCGAGCAGTACTTC; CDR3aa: CSVVTQGPEQYF
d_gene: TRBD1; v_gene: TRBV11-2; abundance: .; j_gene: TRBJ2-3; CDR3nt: TGTGCCAGCAGCTTAGATCGGGACAGGGGACAGTATTTT; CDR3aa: CASSLDRDRGQYF
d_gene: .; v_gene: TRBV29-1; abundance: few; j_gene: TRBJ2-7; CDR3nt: TGCAGCGTTGGAAACGGGCTAGGGGAGCAGTACTTC; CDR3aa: CSVGNGLGEQYF
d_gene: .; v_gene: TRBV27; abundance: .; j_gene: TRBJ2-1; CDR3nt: TGTGCCAGCAGCCTCCTAGCGCTTACCTACAATGAGCAGTTCTTC; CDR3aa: CASSLLALTYNEQFF
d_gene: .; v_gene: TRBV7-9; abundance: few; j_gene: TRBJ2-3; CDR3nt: TGTGCCAGCAGCTTATTGAGGGGAGATACGCAGTATTTT; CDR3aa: CASSLLRGDTQYF
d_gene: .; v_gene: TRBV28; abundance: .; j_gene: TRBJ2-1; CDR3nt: TGTAGCTCCTACCGCCGGGGAGGCAATGAGCAGTTCTTC; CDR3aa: CSSYRRGGNEQFF
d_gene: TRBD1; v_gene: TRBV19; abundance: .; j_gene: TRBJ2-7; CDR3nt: TGTGCCAGTAGTATGTATGGGACAGACCATATACCCTCCTACGAGCAGTACTTC; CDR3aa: CASSMYGTDHIPSYEQYF
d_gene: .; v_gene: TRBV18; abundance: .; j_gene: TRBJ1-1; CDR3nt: TGTGCCAGCTCACGCTCTTCATTGGAGAACACTGAAGCTTTCTTT; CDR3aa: CASSRSSLENTEAFF
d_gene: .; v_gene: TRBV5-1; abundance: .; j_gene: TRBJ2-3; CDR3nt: TGCGCCAGCAGCTTGGGACTAGTCAGGGCAGATACGCAGTATTTT; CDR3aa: CASSLGLVRADTQYF
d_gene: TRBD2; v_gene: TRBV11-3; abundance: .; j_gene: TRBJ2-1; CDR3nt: TGTGCCAGCAGCTCGGAGCGGGAGGGCCGGGATGAGCAGTTCTTC; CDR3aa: CASSSEREGRDEQFF
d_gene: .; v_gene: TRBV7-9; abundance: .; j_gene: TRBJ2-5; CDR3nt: TGTGCCAGCAGCTTAGGGACTCAAGAGACCCAGTACTTC; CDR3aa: CASSLGTQETQYF
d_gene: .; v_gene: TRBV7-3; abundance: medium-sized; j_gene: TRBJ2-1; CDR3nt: TGTGCCAGCAGCTTAACCCCGATCTCCAGCTCCTACAATGAGCAGTTCTTC; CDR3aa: CASSLTPISSSYNEQFF
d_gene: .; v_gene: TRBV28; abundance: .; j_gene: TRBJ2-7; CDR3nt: TGTGCCAGCAGCGACTTACCCTACGAGCAGTACTTC; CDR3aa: CASSDLPYEQYF
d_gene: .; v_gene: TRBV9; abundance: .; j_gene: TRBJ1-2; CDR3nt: TGTGCCAGCAGCGTAGGGCCATCAAACGCTAACTATGGCTACACCTTC; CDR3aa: CASSVGPSNANYGYTF